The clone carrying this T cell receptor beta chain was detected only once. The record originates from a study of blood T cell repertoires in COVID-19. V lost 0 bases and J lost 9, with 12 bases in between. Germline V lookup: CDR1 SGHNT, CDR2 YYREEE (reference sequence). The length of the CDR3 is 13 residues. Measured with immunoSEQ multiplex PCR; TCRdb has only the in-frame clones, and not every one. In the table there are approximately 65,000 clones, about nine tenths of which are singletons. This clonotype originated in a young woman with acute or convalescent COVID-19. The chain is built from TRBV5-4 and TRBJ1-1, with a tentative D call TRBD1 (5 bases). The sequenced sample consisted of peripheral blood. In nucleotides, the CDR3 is TGTGCCAGCAGCTTGGCCCCAGGGTATCAAGCTTTCTTT. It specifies CASSLAPGYQAFF.